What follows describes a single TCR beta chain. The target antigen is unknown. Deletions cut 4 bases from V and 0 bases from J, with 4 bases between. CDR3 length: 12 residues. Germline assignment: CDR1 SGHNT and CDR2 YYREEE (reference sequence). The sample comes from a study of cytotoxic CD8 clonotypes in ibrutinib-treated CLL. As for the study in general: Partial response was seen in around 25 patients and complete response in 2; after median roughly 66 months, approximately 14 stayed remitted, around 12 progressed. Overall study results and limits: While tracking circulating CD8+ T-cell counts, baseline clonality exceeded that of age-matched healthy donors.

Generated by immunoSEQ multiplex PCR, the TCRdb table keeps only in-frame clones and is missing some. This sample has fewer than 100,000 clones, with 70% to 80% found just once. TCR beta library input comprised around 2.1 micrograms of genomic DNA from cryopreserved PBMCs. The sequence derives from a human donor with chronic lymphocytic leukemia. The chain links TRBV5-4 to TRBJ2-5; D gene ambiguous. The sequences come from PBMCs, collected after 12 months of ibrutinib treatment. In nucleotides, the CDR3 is TGTGCCAGCAGCCTGGACCAAGAGACCCAGTACTTC. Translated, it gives CASSLDQETQYF.